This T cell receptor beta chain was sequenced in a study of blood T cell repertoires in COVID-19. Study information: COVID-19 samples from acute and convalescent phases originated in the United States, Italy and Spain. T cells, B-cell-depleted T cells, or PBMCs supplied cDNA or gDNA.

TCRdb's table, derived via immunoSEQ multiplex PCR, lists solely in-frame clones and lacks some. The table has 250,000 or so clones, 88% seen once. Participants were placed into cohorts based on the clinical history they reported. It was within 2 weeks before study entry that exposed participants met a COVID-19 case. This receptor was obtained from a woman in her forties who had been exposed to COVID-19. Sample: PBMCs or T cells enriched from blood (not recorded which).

CDR3 bases: TGTGCCAGTAGTATCGACAGGGATTTTATTGGCTACACCTTC. Protein product: CASSIDRDFIGYTF. The J gene is TRBJ1-2, the V gene TRBV19; 7 bases fit TRBD1. There are 14 residues in the CDR3. The germline V gene has CDR1 LNHDA and CDR2 SQIVND (reference sequence). V was pared by 3 bases and J by 7 bases, with 8 bases of the junction left unmatched.